This T cell receptor (beta chain) was recovered during a study of shared clonotypes between healthy human individuals. Study as a whole: Researchers drew samples from a couple of women and a few men aged 18 to 49. Findings and limits, study-wide: The study generally estimated greater richness for naive than memory subsets. Rarefaction demonstrated incomplete sorted-subset sequencing despite large depth.

Regarding this clone: Its antigen is currently unknown.

Cells designated naive CD8 were CD45RO-negative and were positively selected for CCR7, with terminally differentiated effector memory CD45RA+ cells excluded. Free of recent acute infections or vaccinations, the donors were healthy HIV-negative adults. V lost 3 bases to trimming and J lost 1 base, with 12 bases between them. CDR1 MNHEY and CDR2 SMNVEV come from the germline V gene (reference sequence). There are 16 residues in the CDR3. Data came from immunoSEQ multiplex PCR; TCRdb stores just in-frame clones and leaves some out. The table has about 2.2 million clones, 93% seen once. The receptor was derived from a man aged 18 to 29 in good health. Some clones in this sample may be carry-over from other donors' samples. V gene TRBV27 combines with J gene TRBJ2-2, with D perhaps TRBD2 (6 bases). The sample was naive CD8+ T cells from PBMCs. CDR3 sequence reads: CASSFPDGGNTGELFF. In DNA form, the CDR3 reads TGTGCCAGCAGTTTCCCAGACGGGGGGAACACCGGGGAGCTGTTTTTT.